The 9 T cell receptor beta chains in this list originate from one sample, sequenced in a study of cytomegalovirus exposure and HLA in healthy donors. In the PCR, 60 Vbeta and 13 Jbeta primers were used. Sequencing was performed with immunoSEQ multiplex PCR; in TCRdb, only in-frame clones are kept and a portion is missing. Of 160,000 or so clones detected, over 70% appear once; the ten largest clones hold around 1.4%. The material sequenced was PBMCs. These receptor sequences come from a woman under 30 in good health and CMV-seronegative.

The chain has TRBV6-1 and TRBJ1-5; 8 nucleotides match TRBD1. CDR3 length equals 14 residues. Per the germline V gene, CDR1 is MNHNS and CDR2 is SASEGT. V was pared by 6 bases and J by 7 bases, with 8 bases of the junction left unmatched. CDR3 in amino acids: CASSEQGGSQPQHF. The CDR3 nucleotides are TGTGCCAGCAGCGAACAGGGGGGTAGCCAGCCCCAGCATTTT.

This rearrangement joins TRBV5-5 to TRBJ1-5, with D maybe TRBD1 (5 bases). V dropped 4 bases and J dropped 1 base, with 12 bases sitting between them. The CDR3 length is 15 residues. From germline, CDR1 is SGHKS and CDR2 YYEKEE (reference sequence). CDR3 region: CASSPGGLSNQPQHF. The CDR3 DNA follows: TGTGCCAGCAGCCCGGGGGGTCTGAGCAATCAGCCCCAGCATTTT.

This clone was observed a handful of times. The rearrangement joins TRBV2 to TRBJ1-1, with 7 bases identical to TRBD1. The germline V gene has CDR1 SNHLY and CDR2 FYNNEI. The ends lost 9 bases at V and 3 bases at J; junction bases unmatched: 7. The CDR3 sequence is 13 residues long. CDR3 in DNA: TGTGCCAGTATTCGACAGGGAGACACTGAAGCTTTCTTT. Its translation: CASIRQGDTEAFF. Looking up the rest from reference TRBV2 and TRBJ1-1 gives the full variable domain: EPEVTQTPSHQVTQMGQEVILRCVPISNHLYFYWYRQILGQKVEFLVSFYNNEISEKSEIFDDQFSVERPDGSNFTLKIRSTKLEDSAMYFCASIRQGDTEAFFGQGTRLTVV.

The chain employs TRBV27 and TRBJ1-1; 7 bases agree with TRBD1. Germline V gene sequence: CDR1 MNHEY, CDR2 SMNVEV (reference sequence). This CDR3 has 14 residues. With 1 base clipped from V and 4 bases from J, the junction kept 3 bases outside the gene matches. The CDR3 DNA is TGTGCCAGCAGTTTATTATCAGGGGGCACTGAAGCTTTCTTT. Residues: CASSLLSGGTEAFF.

V and J are TRBV4-1 and TRBJ1-1; D is unresolved. Germline lookup yields CDR1 MGHRA and CDR2 YSYEKL. V lost 0 bases, J lost 2 bases, and 10 bases lay in between. This CDR3 comprises 15 residues. The CDR3 sequence is CASSQEFQINTEAFF. As DNA, the CDR3 is TGCGCCAGCAGCCAAGAATTCCAGATAAACACTGAAGCTTTCTTT.

V and J are TRBV27 and TRBJ2-3; 12 bases map to TRBD2. The CDR3 extends over 20 amino acids. CDR1 MNHEY and CDR2 SMNVEV come from the germline V gene (reference sequence). V trimming: 2 bases; J trimming: 5 bases; junction bases outside the gene matches: 17. The CDR3 loop reads CASSLTPPLAGGPRGDTQYF. The CDR3 DNA reads as TGTGCCAGCAGTTTAACCCCCCCCCTAGCGGGGGGGCCCAGGGGAGATACGCAGTATTTT.

As DNA, the CDR3 is TGCGCCAGCAGTTTCTTGGGAGGGGGACAACAAGAGACCCAGTACTTC. This gives the protein CASSFLGGGQQETQYF. This rearrangement joins TRBV5-1 to TRBJ2-5, with a weak D call TRBD2 (7 bases). V was pared by 5 bases and J by 2 bases, with 19 bases between. Germline values: CDR1 SGHRS, CDR2 YFSETQ. CDR3 length: 16 residues.

The CDR3 loop is CASRRRTFFTNYGYTF. The CDR3 nucleotides read TGTGCCAGCAGGCGGCGGACATTTTTTACTAACTATGGCTACACCTTC. The rearrangement joins TRBV28 to TRBJ1-2; maybe TRBD1 (5 bases). This CDR3 spans 16 amino acids. V was clipped by 6 bases and J by 0 bases, with 17 bases between them. Germline loops: CDR1 MDHEN, CDR2 SYDVKM.

The chain couples TRBV27 to TRBJ1-2; 7 bases fit TRBD1. The CDR3 totals 13 residues. From germline, CDR1 is MNHEY and CDR2 SMNVEV (reference sequence). V shed 2 bases, J shed 14 bases, and the junction held 11 bases outside the gene matches. The CDR3 sequence is CASSLVSGGRSTF. In DNA form, the CDR3 reads TGTGCCAGCAGTTTAGTGTCAGGGGGTCGCAGTACCTTC.